A selection of T cell receptor beta chains follows, all from one sample in a study of blood T cell repertoires in COVID-19. The method was immunoSEQ multiplex PCR; TCRdb's version includes in-frame clones alone and lacks a portion of them. The sample consists of around 160,000 clones, roughly four fifths of them appearing once. The material sequenced was peripheral blood. The receptors derive from a man aged 60-69 years with active or convalescent COVID-19. Both conserved end residues are part of each CDR3. D genes are given only for firm matches. Expanded clones are given a class, and other clones once, few, many or no size at all.

cdr3_aa cdr3_nt j_call clone_size d_call v_call
CASMQGYNQPQHF TGCGCCAGCATGCAGGGATATAATCAGCCCCAGCATTTT TRBJ1-5 . . TRBV10-2
CASSLAGSGGFGYTF TGTGCCAGCAGCTTGGCCGGATCAGGGGGCTTTGGCTACACCTTC TRBJ1-2 . TRBD1 TRBV5-4
CASSQERTGVNSPLHF TGTGCCAGCAGCCAAGAAAGAACAGGGGTCAATTCACCCCTCCACTTT TRBJ1-6 . TRBD1 TRBV3-1/TRBV3-2
CASSVRPTPQDEQYF TGTGCCAGCAGCGTCCGACCGACTCCACAGGACGAGCAGTACTTC TRBJ2-7 once . TRBV9
CASSRQDNEQFF TGTGCCAGCTCACGACAGGACAATGAGCAGTTCTTC TRBJ2-1 . . TRBV18
CASSLGSGNYGYTF TGTGCCAGCAGCTTGGGGTCGGGTAACTATGGCTACACCTTC TRBJ1-2 few . TRBV5-4
CASSPAGGELFF TGTGCCAGCTCACCGGCGGGCGGGGAGCTGTTTTTT TRBJ2-2 . . TRBV18
CASSSRTSGGSPQSRELFF TGTGCCAGCAGCTCCAGGACTAGCGGGGGGTCGCCCCAATCTCGGGAGCTGTTTTTT TRBJ2-2 . TRBD2 TRBV7-9
CASSLGTANTEAFF TGTGCCAGCAGCTTGGGCACAGCGAACACTGAAGCTTTCTTT TRBJ1-1 few . TRBV7-2
CASSVNRGTGNTIYF TGTGCCAGCAGTGTCAACAGGGGGACTGGAAACACCATATATTTT TRBJ1-3 . TRBD1 TRBV2
CASSRLSGEQQYF TGTGCCAGCAGCCGTTTATCCGGGGAGCAGCAGTACTTC TRBJ2-7 . . TRBV3-1/TRBV3-2
CASSLNSGGEQYF TGTGCCAGCAGCTTGAATAGCGGGGGGGAGCAGTACTTC TRBJ2-7 . TRBD2 TRBV7-9
CASSRDTRVGEKLFF TGTGCCAGCAGTCGGGACACGAGAGTAGGGGAAAAACTGTTTTTT TRBJ1-4 . . TRBV6-5
CSVEGGNNEQFF TGCAGCGTTGAGGGGGGAAACAATGAGCAGTTCTTC TRBJ2-1 . . TRBV29-1
CASSPIGGREVDEQYF TGTGCCAGCAGCCCAATAGGGGGCAGGGAAGTTGACGAGCAGTACTTC TRBJ2-7 few TRBD1 TRBV7-9
CASRKGQGLDQPQHF TGCGCCAGCAGAAAGGGACAGGGTTTAGATCAGCCCCAGCATTTT TRBJ1-5 . TRBD1 TRBV5-1
CASSSGTTGNTIYF TGTGCCAGCAGTAGCGGGACAACTGGAAACACCATATATTTT TRBJ1-3 few . TRBV6-6
CASEAGAGRNQPQHF TGTGCCAGCGAAGCCGGGGCAGGGAGGAATCAGCCCCAGCATTTT TRBJ1-5 . . TRBV2
CASSFAGGPVTDTQYF TGTGCCAGCAGTTTTGCGGGGGGGCCTGTCACAGATACGCAGTATTTT TRBJ2-3 . TRBD2 TRBV27
CASSQLDRGRTEAFF TGTGCCAGCAGCCAGCTCGACAGGGGAAGGACTGAAGCTTTCTTT TRBJ1-1 . TRBD1 TRBV14
CASRSYTGNTF TGTGCAAGTCGCTCCTATACAGGCAATACCTTC TRBJ1-2 . . TRBV12-2
CASSLGLATSTDTQYF TGTGCCAGCAGCTTAGGGTTAGCGACTAGCACAGATACGCAGTATTTT TRBJ2-3 . . TRBV7-9
CASSKDSHNQPQHF TGCGCCAGCAGCAAAGACAGTCACAATCAGCCCCAGCATTTT TRBJ1-5 . . TRBV5-1
CASSEVGQSTYEQYF TGTGCCAGCAGTGAAGTGGGACAGTCAACCTACGAGCAGTACTTC TRBJ2-7 . TRBD1 TRBV6-1
CASRPISATNEKLFF TGTGCCAGCAGGCCCATCAGTGCAACTAATGAAAAACTGTTTTTT TRBJ1-4 . . TRBV2
CASSFGENTEAFF TGCGCCAGCAGCTTTGGAGAGAACACTGAAGCTTTCTTT TRBJ1-1 . . TRBV5-1
CASSQDPGQGGSRETQYF TGTGCCAGCAGCCAAGATCCAGGGCAGGGGGGCTCCAGAGAGACCCAGTACTTC TRBJ2-5 . . TRBV4-2
CSASPPGGVGGNQPQHF TGCAGTGCTAGTCCCCCAGGGGGCGTTGGTGGCAATCAGCCCCAGCATTTT TRBJ1-5 few TRBD1 TRBV20-1
CASSLTEVGETQYF TGTGCCAGCAGCCTTACGGAGGTTGGAGAGACCCAGTACTTC TRBJ2-5 . . TRBV6-2/TRBV6-3
CASRGRQGNTEAFF TGTGCCAGCAGGGGTAGACAGGGAAACACTGAAGCTTTCTTT TRBJ1-1 few TRBD1 TRBV6-5
CASSQDRVANTQYF TGTGCCAGCAGCCAAGACAGGGTGGCAAATACGCAGTATTTT TRBJ2-3 . . TRBV14
CARSYQPVNQPQHF TGTGCCAGAAGCTACCAACCGGTGAATCAGCCCCAGCATTTT TRBJ1-5 . . TRBV7-5
CASSLDSRGETQYF TGTGCCAGCAGCTTAGATTCAAGGGGGGAGACCCAGTACTTC TRBJ2-5 . . TRBV11-2
CASSRQGYTEAFF TGTGCCAGCAGCAGACAGGGCTACACTGAAGCTTTCTTT TRBJ1-1 . TRBD1 TRBV5-4
CASSLAGGKNGEQFF TGTGCCAGCAGCTTAGCGGGAGGGAAAAACGGTGAGCAGTTCTTC TRBJ2-1 once TRBD2 TRBV11-2
CASSLEGQPYSNQPQHF TGTGCCAGCAGCTTAGAAGGACAGCCGTATAGCAATCAGCCCCAGCATTTT TRBJ1-5 . . TRBV7-2
CASSSDTRETQYF TGTGCCAGCTCATCGGACACTCGTGAGACCCAGTACTTC TRBJ2-5 . . TRBV18
CASSYPGGGTDTQYF TGTGCCAGCTCCTACCCCGGGGGGGGGACAGATACGCAGTATTTT TRBJ2-3 . TRBD2 TRBV28
CASRPTGNQPQHF TGTGCCAGCAGACCTACAGGGAATCAGCCCCAGCATTTT TRBJ1-5 . . TRBV12-3/TRBV12-4
CASTSSDSNQPQHF TGTGCCAGCACCTCCAGTGATAGCAATCAGCCCCAGCATTTT TRBJ1-5 . . TRBV6-6
CAGGRDEKLFF TGTGCCGGGGGCCGAGATGAAAAACTGTTTTTT TRBJ1-4 . . TRBV2
CASSPQDSYNSPLHF TGCGCCAGCAGCCCTCAGGACTCCTATAATTCACCCCTCCACTTT TRBJ1-6 . . TRBV5-1
CASSLVSGGITDTQYF TGTGCCAGCAGCTTAGTTAGCGGGGGGATTACAGATACGCAGTATTTT TRBJ2-3 few TRBD2 TRBV11-2
CASSLPGSHEQYF TGTGCCAGCAGCTTGCCCGGGTCCCACGAGCAGTACTTC TRBJ2-7 . . TRBV5-4
CASSVAPTGGYGYTF TGTGCCAGCAGCGTAGCCCCCACGGGGGGCTATGGCTACACCTTC TRBJ1-2 . . TRBV9
CSVGGLGALNEKLFF TGCAGCGTTGGGGGCTTGGGGGCCCTTAATGAAAAACTGTTTTTT TRBJ1-4 . . TRBV29-1
CASSGRTSTYNEQFF TGTGCCAGCTCAGGACGGACTAGCACCTACAATGAGCAGTTCTTC TRBJ2-1 . TRBD2 TRBV18
CATYLAGVHNEQFF TGTGCCACATATTTAGCGGGAGTTCACAATGAGCAGTTCTTC TRBJ2-1 . TRBD2 TRBV6-5
CASSQGSAGGNTIYF TGCGCCAGCAGCCAAGGGTCTGCAGGTGGAAACACCATATATTTT TRBJ1-3 . . TRBV4-1
CASSLGLRQGAFEKLFF TGCGCCAGCAGCTTGGGGCTCCGACAGGGGGCATTTGAAAAACTGTTTTTT TRBJ1-4 once TRBD1 TRBV5-1
CASTSNTEAFF TGTGCCAGCACCTCGAACACTGAAGCTTTCTTT TRBJ1-1 . . TRBV28
CASSPGLAGGGADTQYF TGTGCCAGCAGCCCGGGACTAGCGGGAGGGGGCGCAGATACGCAGTATTTT TRBJ2-3 . TRBD2 TRBV9
CASSPGQGTQETQYF TGTGCCAGTAGCCCCGGACAGGGGACCCAAGAGACCCAGTACTTC TRBJ2-5 . TRBD1 TRBV19
CASSPGGPGDAQYF TGTGCCAGCAGCCCGGGGGGACCGGGGGACGCGCAGTATTTT TRBJ2-3 . TRBD2 TRBV5-4
CASSVAAGVAYEQYF TGTGCCAGCAGCGTAGCGGCAGGGGTTGCCTACGAGCAGTACTTC TRBJ2-7 medium-sized . TRBV9